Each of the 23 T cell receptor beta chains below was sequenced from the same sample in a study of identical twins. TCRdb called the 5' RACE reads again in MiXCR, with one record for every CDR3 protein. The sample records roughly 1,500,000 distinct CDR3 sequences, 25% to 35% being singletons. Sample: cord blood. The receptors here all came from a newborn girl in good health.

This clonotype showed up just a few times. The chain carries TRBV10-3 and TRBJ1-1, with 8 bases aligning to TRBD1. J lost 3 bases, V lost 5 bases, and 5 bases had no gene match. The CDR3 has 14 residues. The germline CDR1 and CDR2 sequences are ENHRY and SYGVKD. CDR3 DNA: TGTGCCATCAGTTACACAGGGGGGGACACTGAAGCTTTCTTT. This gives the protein CAISYTGGDTEAFF.

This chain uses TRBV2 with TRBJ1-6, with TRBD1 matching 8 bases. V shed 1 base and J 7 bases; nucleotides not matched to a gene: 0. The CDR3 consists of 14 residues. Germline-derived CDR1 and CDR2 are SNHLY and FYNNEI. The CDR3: CASSEGTGNSPLHF. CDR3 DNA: TGTGCCAGCAGTGAAGGGACAGGGAATTCACCCCTCCACTTT.

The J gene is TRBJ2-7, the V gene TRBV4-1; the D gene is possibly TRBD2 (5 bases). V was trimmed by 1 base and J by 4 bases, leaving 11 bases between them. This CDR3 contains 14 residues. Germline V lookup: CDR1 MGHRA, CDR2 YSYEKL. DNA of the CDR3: TGCGCCAGCAGCCAAGGGTGGACTGAATACGAGCAGTACTTC. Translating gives CASSQGWTEYEQYF.

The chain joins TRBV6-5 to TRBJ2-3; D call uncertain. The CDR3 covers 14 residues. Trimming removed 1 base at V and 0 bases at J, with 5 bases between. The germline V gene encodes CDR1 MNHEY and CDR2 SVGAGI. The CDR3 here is CASSYYVSTDTQYF. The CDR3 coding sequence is TGTGCCAGCAGTTACTACGTTAGCACAGATACGCAGTATTTT.

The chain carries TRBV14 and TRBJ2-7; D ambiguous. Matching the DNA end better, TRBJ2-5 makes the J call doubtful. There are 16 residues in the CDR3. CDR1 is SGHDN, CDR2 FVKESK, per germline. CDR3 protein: CASSQEKSALGETQYF. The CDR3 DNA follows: TGTGCCAGCAGCCAAGAGAAGTCAGCGCTAGGGGAGACCCAGTACTTC.

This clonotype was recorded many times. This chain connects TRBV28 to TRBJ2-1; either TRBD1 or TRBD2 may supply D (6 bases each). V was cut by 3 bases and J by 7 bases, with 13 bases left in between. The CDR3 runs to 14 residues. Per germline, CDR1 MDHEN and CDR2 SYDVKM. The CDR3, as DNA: TGTGCCAGCAGTTTCCCCAGGGGAGGAAATGAGCAGTTCTTC. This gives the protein CASSFPRGGNEQFF.

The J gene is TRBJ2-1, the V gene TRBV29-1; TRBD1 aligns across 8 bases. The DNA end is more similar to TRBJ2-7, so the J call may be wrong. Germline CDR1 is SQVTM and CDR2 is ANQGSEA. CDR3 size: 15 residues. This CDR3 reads CSVVSSGGSYNEQYF. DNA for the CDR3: TGCAGCGTTGTTAGTTCAGGGGGCTCCTACAATGAGCAGTACTTC.

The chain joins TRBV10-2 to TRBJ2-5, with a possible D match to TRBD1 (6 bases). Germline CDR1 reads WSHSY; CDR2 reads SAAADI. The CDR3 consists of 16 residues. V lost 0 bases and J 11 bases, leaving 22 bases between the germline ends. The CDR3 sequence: CASSESGLSRDNEQYF. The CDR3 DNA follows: TGCGCCAGCAGTGAGTCAGGCCTCTCGAGGGACAATGAGCAGTACTTC.

For the CDR3, the DNA is TGTGCCAGCAGTGAACGCAGGGGGGGCCTTTTAATGACAGATACGCAGTATTTT. Its protein product is CASSERRGGLLMTDTQYF. The chain carries TRBV25-1 and TRBJ2-3; perhaps D is TRBD1 or TRBD2 (7 bases each). This CDR3 has 18 residues. V was pared by 2 bases and J by 3 bases, with 21 bases between. Germline values: CDR1 MGHDK, CDR2 SYGVNS. Full variable domain (missing parts from reference TRBV25-1 and TRBJ2-3): EADIYQTPRYLVIGTGKKITLECSQTMGHDKMYWYQQDPGMELHLIHYSYGVNSTEKGDLSSESTVSRIRTEHFPLTLESARPSHTSQYLCASSERRGGLLMTDTQYFGPGTRLTVL.

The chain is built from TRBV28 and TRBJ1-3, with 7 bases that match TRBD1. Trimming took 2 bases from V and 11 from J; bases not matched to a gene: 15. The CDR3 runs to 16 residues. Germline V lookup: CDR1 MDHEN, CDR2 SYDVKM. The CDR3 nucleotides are TGTGCCAGCAGTTTAAAAGGGACAGTCGGGGCCATCGCCATATATTTT. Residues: CASSLKGTVGAIAIYF.

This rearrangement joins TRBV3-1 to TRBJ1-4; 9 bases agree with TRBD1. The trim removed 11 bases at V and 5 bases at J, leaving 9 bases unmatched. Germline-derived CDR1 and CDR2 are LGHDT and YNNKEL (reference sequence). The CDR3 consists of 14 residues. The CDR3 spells CACTGTGRNEKLFF. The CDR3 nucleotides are TGTGCCTGCACCGGGACAGGGAGGAATGAAAAACTGTTTTTT. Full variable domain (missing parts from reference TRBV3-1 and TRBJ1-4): DTAVSQTPKYLVTQMGNDKSIKCEQNLGHDTMYWYKQDSKKFLKIMFSYNNKELIINETVPNRFSPKSPDKAHLNLHINSLELGDSAVYFCACTGTGRNEKLFFGSGTQLSVL.

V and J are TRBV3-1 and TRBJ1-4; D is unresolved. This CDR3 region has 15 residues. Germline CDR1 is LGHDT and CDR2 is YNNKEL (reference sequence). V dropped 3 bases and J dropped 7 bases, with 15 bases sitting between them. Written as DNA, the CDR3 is TGTGCCAGCAGCCAGGGTGGCCCTGGCCGTGAAAAACTGTTTTTT. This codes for CASSQGGPGREKLFF.

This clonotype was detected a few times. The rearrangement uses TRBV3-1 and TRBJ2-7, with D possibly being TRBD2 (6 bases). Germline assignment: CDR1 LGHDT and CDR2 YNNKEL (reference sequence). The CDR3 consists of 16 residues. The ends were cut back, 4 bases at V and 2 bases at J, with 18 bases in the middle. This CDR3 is CASSRGRGLQAYEQYF. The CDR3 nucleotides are TGTGCCAGCAGCCGAGGCCGGGGACTTCAAGCCTACGAGCAGTACTTC.

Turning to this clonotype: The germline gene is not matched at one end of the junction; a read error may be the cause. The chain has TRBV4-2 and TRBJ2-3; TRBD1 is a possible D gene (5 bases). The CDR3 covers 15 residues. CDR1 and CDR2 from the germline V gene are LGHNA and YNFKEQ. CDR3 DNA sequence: TGTGCCAGCAGCCAAGTCTCGGACATCACAGATGCGCAGTATTTT. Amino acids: CASSQVSDITDAQYF.

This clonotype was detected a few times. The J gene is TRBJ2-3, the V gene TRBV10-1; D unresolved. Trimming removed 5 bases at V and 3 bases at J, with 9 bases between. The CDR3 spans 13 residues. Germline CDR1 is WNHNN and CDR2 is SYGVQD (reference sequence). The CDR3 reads CASSLLQTDTQYF. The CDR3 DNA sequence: TGCGCCAGCAGTTTATTACAGACAGATACGCAGTATTTT.

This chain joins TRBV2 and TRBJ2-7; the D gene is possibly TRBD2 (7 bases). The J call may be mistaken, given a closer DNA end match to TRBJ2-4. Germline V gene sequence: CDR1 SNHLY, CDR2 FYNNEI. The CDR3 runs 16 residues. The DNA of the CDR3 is TGTGCCAGCAGTGAAGAAGGGGGGGCTATTGTAGACATTCAGTACTTC. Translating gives CASSEEGGAIVDIQYF.

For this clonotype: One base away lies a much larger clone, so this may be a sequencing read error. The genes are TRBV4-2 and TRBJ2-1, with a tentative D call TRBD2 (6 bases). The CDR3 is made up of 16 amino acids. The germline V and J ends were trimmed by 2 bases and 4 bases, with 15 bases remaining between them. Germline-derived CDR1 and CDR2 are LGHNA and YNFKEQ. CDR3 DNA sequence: TGTGCCAGCAGCCAATCGGAGGGTCGTGCTTACAATGAGCAGTTCTTC. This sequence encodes CASSQSEGRAYNEQFF.

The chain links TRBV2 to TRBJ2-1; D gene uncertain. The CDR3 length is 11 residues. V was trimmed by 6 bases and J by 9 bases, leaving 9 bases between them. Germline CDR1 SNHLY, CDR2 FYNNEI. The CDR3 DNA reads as TGTGCCAGCAGGGACCTGGGTGAGCAGTTCTTC. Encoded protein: CASRDLGEQFF.

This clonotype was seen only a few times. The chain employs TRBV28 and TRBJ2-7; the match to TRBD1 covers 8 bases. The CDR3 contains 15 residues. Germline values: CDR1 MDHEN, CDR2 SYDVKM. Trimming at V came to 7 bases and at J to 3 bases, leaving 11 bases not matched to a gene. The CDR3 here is CASTSGHTGGYEQYF. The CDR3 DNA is TGTGCCAGCACGTCGGGCCACACAGGGGGCTACGAGCAGTACTTC.

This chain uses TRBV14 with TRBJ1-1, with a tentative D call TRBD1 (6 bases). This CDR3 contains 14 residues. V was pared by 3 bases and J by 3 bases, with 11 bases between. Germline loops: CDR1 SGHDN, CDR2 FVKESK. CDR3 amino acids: CASSHRGMDTEAFF. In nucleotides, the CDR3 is TGTGCCAGCAGCCACAGGGGAATGGACACTGAAGCTTTCTTT.

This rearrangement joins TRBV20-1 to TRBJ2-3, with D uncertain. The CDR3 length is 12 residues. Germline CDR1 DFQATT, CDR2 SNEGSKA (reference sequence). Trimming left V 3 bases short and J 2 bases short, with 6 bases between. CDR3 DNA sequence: TGCAGTGCTAGGGGGTTCACAGATACGCAGTATTTT. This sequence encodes CSARGFTDTQYF.

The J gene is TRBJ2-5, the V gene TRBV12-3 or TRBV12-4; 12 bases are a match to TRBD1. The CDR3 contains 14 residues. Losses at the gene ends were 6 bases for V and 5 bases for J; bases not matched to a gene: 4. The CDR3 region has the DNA TGTGCCAGCAGAATCGGGACAGGGGGCGAGACCCAGTACTTC. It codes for CASRIGTGGETQYF.

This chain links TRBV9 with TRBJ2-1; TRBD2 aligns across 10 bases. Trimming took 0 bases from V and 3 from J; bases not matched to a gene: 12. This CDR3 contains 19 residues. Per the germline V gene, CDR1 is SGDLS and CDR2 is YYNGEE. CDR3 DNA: TGTGCCAGCAGCGTAGGAAGCGGGAGGGCCTCCACCCTCTACAATGAGCAGTTCTTC. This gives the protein CASSVGSGRASTLYNEQFF. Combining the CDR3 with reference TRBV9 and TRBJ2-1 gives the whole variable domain DSGVTQTPKHLITATGQRVTLRCSPRSGDLSVYWYQQSLDQGLQFLIQYYNGEERAKGNILERFSAQQFPDLHSELNLSSLELGDSALYFCASSVGSGRASTLYNEQFFGPGTRLTVL.